This entry concerns a single T cell receptor (beta chain). One junction end does not reproduce the germline sequence, and a read error may be involved. The authors made TCR beta cDNA from approximately 490 ng total RNA with a constant-region primer. Nested multiplex PCR, run for three rounds with slightly modified ARM-PCR, yielded TCR beta libraries. With TRBV1-TRBV30 forward primers and a C-beta reverse primer, the first two PCR rounds were run for 10 to 11 cycles each. TCRdb re-called the multiplex PCR reads through MiXCR, storing one row per CDR3 protein. Here the sample spans about 300,000 distinct CDR3 sequences, over 55% being singletons. The record originates from a study of tumor-infiltrating lymphocytes in primary liver carcinoma. Germline lookup yields CDR1 GTSNPN and CDR2 SVGIG (reference sequence). The length of the CDR3 is 15 residues. Blood RNA originated from unsorted whole blood, with germline DNA additionally extracted.

The chain carries TRBV30 and TRBJ1-3; D gene unclear. Sequences were obtained from peripheral blood. This receptor was obtained from a man in his forties with primary liver carcinoma and hepatitis B virus infection. The CDR3 reads CAWSVGGLSGNTMYF. Written as DNA, the CDR3 is TGTGCCTGGAGCGTAGGAGGCCTCTCTGGAAACACCATGTATTTT. The variable domain in full, with the rest retrieved from reference TRBV30 and TRBJ1-3, is SQTIHQWPATLVQPVGSPLSLECTVEGTSNPNLYWYRQAAGRGLQLLFYSVGIGQISSEVPQNLSASRPQDRQFILSSKKLLLSDSGFYLCAWSVGGLSGNTMYFGEGSWLTVV.